The text below deals with one TCR beta chain. These data belong to a study of PD-1 blockade in classical Hodgkin lymphoma. Looked up from germline, CDR1 is KGHSH and CDR2 is LQKENI. The trim removed 5 bases at V and 7 bases at J, leaving 5 bases unmatched. This CDR3 has 14 amino acids. The assay was immunoSEQ multiplex PCR, and TCRdb's table has in-frame clones only and misses some. The sample has 30,000 to 50,000 clones; less than 80% are singletons. Each patient experienced a relapse that followed autologous stem cell transplantation, and brentuximab vedotin exposure varied. The TCR sequence derives from a human donor with classical Hodgkin lymphoma. The sample in question was peripheral blood mononuclear cells (PBMCs), obtained at baseline. The rearrangement uses TRBV18 and TRBJ2-1; 10 bases are shared with TRBD1. CDR3 sequence reads: CASSTGQGWNEQFF. The CDR3 region has the DNA TGTGCCAGCTCAACGGGACAGGGGTGGAATGAGCAGTTCTTC.